This T cell receptor beta chain was recorded in a study of blood T cells in healthy people across ages. Study-level information: When template switching was applied, about one barcoded beta molecule was captured per two T cells. Study results and limitations: Researchers judged that diversity estimates from one million T cells fell short of true values.

Alongside a J-beta primer mix, a sample-barcoded 5' primer served in a second PCR lasting roughly 6 to 11 cycles. TCRdb re-called the 5' RACE reads through MiXCR, storing one row per CDR3 protein. Among approximately 1.5 million distinct CDR3 sequences listed, about 45% were seen once. On this clonotype: The target antigen is unknown.

Unmatched junction bases numbered 5, after V lost 8 bases and J lost 4 bases. The CDR3 contains 14 residues. The sequence was obtained from a woman in her late teens or twenties in good health. Material: blood. The V gene is TRBV12-3 or TRBV12-4, the J gene TRBJ1-3, with TRBD1 matching 10 bases. The CDR3 DNA reads as TGTGCCAGCGGGACAGGGGTGTACGGAAACACCATATATTTT. Translating it yields CASGTGVYGNTIYF.